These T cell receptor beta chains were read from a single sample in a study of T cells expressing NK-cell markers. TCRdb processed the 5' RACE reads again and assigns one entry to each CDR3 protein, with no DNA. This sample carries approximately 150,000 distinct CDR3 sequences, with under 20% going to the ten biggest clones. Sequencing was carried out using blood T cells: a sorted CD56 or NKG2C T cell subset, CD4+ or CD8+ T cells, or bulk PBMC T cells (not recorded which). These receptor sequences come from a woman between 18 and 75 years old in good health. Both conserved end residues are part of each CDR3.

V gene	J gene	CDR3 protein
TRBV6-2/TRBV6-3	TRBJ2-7	CASISGTLKPVFEQYF
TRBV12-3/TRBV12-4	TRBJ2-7	CASSLGDWTGEQYF
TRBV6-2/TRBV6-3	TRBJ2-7	CASSQSSYEQYF
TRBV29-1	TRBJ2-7	CSVEEGPGQFYEQYF
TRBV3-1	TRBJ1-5	CASSRDRVSPQHF
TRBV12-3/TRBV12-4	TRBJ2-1	CASSFGGGRGVYNEQFF
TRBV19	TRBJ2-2	CASSTTHTGELFF
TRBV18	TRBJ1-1	CASSPQKNTEAFF
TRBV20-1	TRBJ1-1	CSAGTGVRGTEAFF
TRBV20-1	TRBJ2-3	CSASIAGGPAVRTQYF
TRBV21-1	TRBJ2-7	CASSKTQTSGNPRSSYEQYF
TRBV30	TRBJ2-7	CAFLGGGYEQYF
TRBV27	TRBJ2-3	CASSLKHLTDTQYF
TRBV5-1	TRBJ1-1	CASSTEGFTEAFF
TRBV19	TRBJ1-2	CASSTNYGTGDYGYTF
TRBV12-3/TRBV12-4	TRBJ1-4	CASSFGDRLTEKLFF
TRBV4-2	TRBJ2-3	CASSPKTSGSTDTQYF